The 18 T cell receptor beta chains reported below all come from one sample, sequenced in a study of cytomegalovirus exposure and HLA in healthy donors (dated by TCRdb to the late 2010s). Receptors were amplified or captured by the immunoSEQ multiplex PCR assay. A mixture of 60 forward primers for TCR Vbeta segments and 13 reverse primers for TCR Jbeta segments was used in the multiplex PCR. Not all clones reach the TCRdb copy of this immuneACCESS table, which keeps in-frame sequences only. Checked studies attribute under half of the gap to unresolved V genes and leave the rest unexplained. This sample has some 84,000 clones in its table, and roughly 78% of those were observed once. Around 2.3% of the sample comes from the top ten. The sequenced sample consisted of PBMCs. The receptors stem from a male donor in good health and CMV-seropositive.

The chain has TRBV19 and TRBJ2-1, with 8 bases lining up with TRBD2. The V gene end was trimmed by 6 bases and the J gene end by 3 bases; junction bases not matched to a gene: 10. Germline CDR1 and CDR2: LNHDA and SQIVND (reference sequence). The CDR3 is 16 residues long. This chain's CDR3 is CASSTVAGSLYNEQFF. The CDR3 bases are TGTGCCAGTAGCACAGTAGCGGGGAGCCTCTACAATGAGCAGTTCTTC.

This chain joins TRBV28 and TRBJ1-5; TRBD1 matches at 11 bases. Looked up from germline, CDR1 is MDHEN and CDR2 is SYDVKM. The CDR3 runs to 15 residues. V shed 6 bases and J 7 bases; nucleotides not matched to a gene: 8. The CDR3 sequence: CASRRGQGAYQPQHF. In nucleotides, the CDR3 is TGTGCCAGCAGGAGAGGACAGGGGGCCTACCAGCCCCAGCATTTT.

This sequence joins TRBV5-8 and TRBJ2-1; TRBD1 matches 9 bases. The CDR3 totals 15 residues. Germline trimming cut 4 bases from V and 7 bases from J; bases unmatched to any gene: 9. The germline V gene has CDR1 SGHTS and CDR2 YDEGEE. CDR3 nucleotide sequence: TGTGCCAGCAGCGGGGGACAGGGAAGGATGAATGAGCAGTTCTTC. Amino acids: CASSGGQGRMNEQFF.

V gene TRBV4-3 combines with J gene TRBJ2-4, with TRBD1 identical over 7 bases. The V gene's germline CDR1 is LGHNA and CDR2 YSLEER. This CDR3 has 16 amino acids. The J segment lost 6 bases and the V segment lost 1 base, leaving 9 bases of the junction unmatched. Written as DNA, the CDR3 is TGCGCCAGCAGCCAAGGGGACAGCAGTGGAGGAAACATTCAGTACTTC. Translating gives CASSQGDSSGGNIQYF.

The chain has TRBV29-1 and TRBJ2-2; 8 positions agree with TRBD1. The trim removed 8 bases at V and 3 bases at J, leaving 2 bases unmatched. In germline, CDR1 is SQVTM, CDR2 ANQGSEA. The CDR3 is 12 residues long. CDR3 in DNA: TGCAGCTCGACAGGGGACACCGGGGAGCTGTTTTTT. It translates to CSSTGDTGELFF.

The chain employs TRBV2 and TRBJ2-3; TRBD2 agrees at 7 bases. The CDR3 extends over 14 amino acids. V shed 7 bases and J 3 bases; nucleotides not matched to a gene: 7. CDR1 SNHLY and CDR2 FYNNEI come from the germline V gene. The DNA of the CDR3 is TGTGCCAGCACCCAGCGGGAAATGACAGATACGCAGTATTTT. Translated, it gives CASTQREMTDTQYF.

The chain carries TRBV28 and TRBJ2-1; D might be TRBD2 (6 bases). The germline V gene has CDR1 MDHEN and CDR2 SYDVKM. This CDR3 has 14 amino acids. Trimming shortened V by 5 bases and J by 8 bases, and 16 bases separated the two germline ends. In DNA, the CDR3 is TGTGCCAGCAGTACGTCATTTCCGGGGGATGAGCAGTTCTTC. This gives the protein CASSTSFPGDEQFF. The variable domain in full, completed from reference TRBV28 and TRBJ2-1, reads DVKVTQSSRYLVKRTGEKVFLECVQDMDHENMFWYRQDPGLGLRLIYFSYDVKMKEKGDIPEGYSVSREKKERFSLILESASTNQTSMYLCASSTSFPGDEQFFGPGTRLTVL.

This clone appeared a single time. The rearrangement joins TRBV11-2 to TRBJ1-2; tentatively, D is TRBD1 (5 bases). V gave up 1 base and J gave up 5 bases, with 11 bases separating them. The CDR3 extends over 14 amino acids. Per germline, CDR1 SGHAT and CDR2 FQNNGV. CDR3 in amino acids: CASSLGTGIYGYTF. CDR3 nucleotide sequence: TGTGCCAGCAGCTTAGGAACAGGAATTTATGGCTACACCTTC. Using reference TRBV11-2 and TRBJ1-2 for the parts outside the CDR3, the full variable domain is EAGVAQSPRYKIIEKRQSVAFWCNPISGHATLYWYQQILGQGPKLLIQFQNNGVVDDSQLPKDRFSAERLKGVDSTLKIQPAKLEDSAVYLCASSLGTGIYGYTFGSGTRLTVV.

J is TRBJ2-7 and V is TRBV15; 9 bases align to TRBD2. The CDR3 covers 18 residues. CDR1 is LNHNV, CDR2 YYDKDF, per germline (reference sequence). The CDR3: CANWERGVWTASSYEQYF. CDR3 bases: TGTGCGAACTGGGAGCGGGGGGTGTGGACGGCAAGCTCCTACGAGCAGTACTTC. The full variable domain, completed using reference TRBV15 and TRBJ2-7, is DAMVIQNPRYQVTQFGKPVTLSCSQTLNHNVMYWYQQKSSQAPKLLFHYYDKDFNNEADTPDNFQSRRPNTSFCFLDIRSPGLGDTAMYLCANWERGVWTASSYEQYFGPGTRLTVT.

Only one count was recorded for this clone. The chain carries TRBV27 and TRBJ1-5, with D possibly being TRBD1 (6 bases). Looked up from germline, CDR1 is MNHEY and CDR2 is SMNVEV (reference sequence). Trimming removed 7 bases at V and 5 bases at J, with 18 bases between. This CDR3 spans 15 amino acids. The CDR3 loop reads CASKMTGFWYQPQHF. For the CDR3, the DNA is TGTGCCAGCAAAATGACAGGATTCTGGTATCAGCCCCAGCATTTT.

The chain joins TRBV9 to TRBJ1-1; D is unclear. Germline values: CDR1 SGDLS, CDR2 YYNGEE. The V gene lost 0 bases and the J gene lost 0 bases, with 9 bases spanning the gap. CDR3 length: 15 amino acids. CDR3 protein: CASSVANSMNTEAFF. As DNA, the CDR3 is TGTGCCAGCAGCGTAGCCAACAGTATGAACACTGAAGCTTTCTTT.

The rearrangement links TRBV4-1 to TRBJ2-3; no definite D call. V was cut by 0 bases and J by 0 bases, with 16 bases left in between. Germline V gene sequence: CDR1 MGHRA, CDR2 YSYEKL. This CDR3 contains 18 residues. CDR3 nucleotides: TGCGCCAGCAGCCAAGATGCGGCTACCTGGTTGAGCACAGATACGCAGTATTTT. The encoded protein is CASSQDAATWLSTDTQYF.

J is TRBJ1-5 and V is TRBV27; unclear D gene. Germline CDR1 reads MNHEY; CDR2 reads SMNVEV (reference sequence). V was pared by 2 bases and J by 7 bases, with 18 bases between. This CDR3 is 16 amino acids long. The CDR3 here is CASSLIPSGPGQPQHF. The CDR3, as DNA: TGTGCCAGCAGTTTAATCCCCTCCGGGCCGGGACAGCCCCAGCATTTT.

The chain employs TRBV19 and TRBJ2-7, with D uncertain. V was clipped by 9 bases and J by 0 bases, with 9 bases between them. Germline V lookup: CDR1 LNHDA, CDR2 SQIVND (reference sequence). CDR3 length: 12 residues. The CDR3 here is CASTSGSYEQYF. CDR3 coding DNA: TGTGCCAGCACCTCCGGCTCCTACGAGCAGTACTTC.

The chain combines TRBV28 with TRBJ2-2; TRBD1 agrees at 7 bases. Trimming cost V 8 bases and J 7 bases; bases outside gene matches: 10. The germline gives CDR1 MDHEN, CDR2 SYDVKM. The CDR3 has 14 amino acids. The CDR3 coding sequence is TGTGCCAGCTCCGTAGGGGGCCCGGGCGGGGAGCTGTTTTTT. Its translation: CASSVGGPGGELFF.

The CDR3, as DNA: TGTGCCAGCAGGACAGGGGGCTCTGGAAACACCATATATTTT. Its translation is CASRTGGSGNTIYF. The chain recombines TRBV2 with TRBJ1-3; 9 nucleotides align to TRBD1. Germline trimming cut 6 bases from V and 0 bases from J; bases unmatched to any gene: 0. This CDR3 has 14 amino acids. The germline V gene encodes CDR1 SNHLY and CDR2 FYNNEI.

The CDR3 bases are TGTGCCAGCAGTCACTGGACTAGCGGGAGGGCTGAGACCCAGTACTTC. Translating it yields CASSHWTSGRAETQYF. V and J are TRBV6-6 and TRBJ2-5; 15 nucleotides line up with TRBD2. Unmatched junction bases numbered 6, after V lost 5 bases and J lost 5 bases. Germline V gene lookup returns CDR1 MNHNY and CDR2 SVGAGI (reference sequence). CDR3 length equals 16 residues.

A word on this clone: The germline gene is not matched at one end of the junction; a read error may be the cause. The chain uses TRBV6-5 and TRBJ1-1; a weak D match, TRBD1 (6 bases). Germline V gene lookup returns CDR1 MNHEY and CDR2 SVGAGI. The CDR3 extends over 14 amino acids. This CDR3 reads CASSYSKGTSEALF. The CDR3 DNA is TGTGCCAGCAGTTACTCGAAGGGGACATCGGAAGCTCTCTTT.